The T cell receptor beta chain under discussion was sequenced for a study of early T cells in non-severe SARS-CoV-2 infection. This CDR3 region has 13 residues. The V end was cut by 5 bases, the J end by 9 bases, with 14 bases between. CDR1 is SGHTA, CDR2 FQGTGA, per germline. This clonotype was seen many times. Attachment of unique molecular identifiers was made to individual cDNA molecules. TCRdb reprocessed the 5' RACE reads with MiXCR, giving one entry per CDR3 protein. The repertoire has some 33,000 distinct CDR3 sequences, about 6% of them found once; the top ten carry 10% to 15%. The rearrangement links TRBV7-3 to TRBJ2-1; weak D call: TRBD1 (5 bases). This TCR was sampled from an adult who was a healthcare worker with PCR-confirmed SARS-CoV-2 infection or an uninfected control (not recorded which). The sample taken for sequencing was whole blood. CDR3 sequence reads: CASSPQGQGEQFF. CDR3 in DNA: TGTGCCAGCAGCCCCCAGGGCCAAGGTGAGCAGTTCTTC.